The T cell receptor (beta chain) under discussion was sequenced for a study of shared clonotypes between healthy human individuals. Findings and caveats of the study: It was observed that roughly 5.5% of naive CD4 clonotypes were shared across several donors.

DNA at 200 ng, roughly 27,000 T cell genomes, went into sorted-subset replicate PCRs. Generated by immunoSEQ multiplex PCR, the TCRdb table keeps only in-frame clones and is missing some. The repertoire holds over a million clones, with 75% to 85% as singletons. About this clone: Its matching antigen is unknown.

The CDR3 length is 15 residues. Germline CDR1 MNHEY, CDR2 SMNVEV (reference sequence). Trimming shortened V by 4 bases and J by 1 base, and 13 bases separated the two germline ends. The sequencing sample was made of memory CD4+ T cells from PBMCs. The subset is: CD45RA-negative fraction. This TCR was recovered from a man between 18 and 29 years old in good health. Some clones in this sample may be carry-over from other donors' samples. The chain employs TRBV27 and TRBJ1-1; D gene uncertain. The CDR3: CASSSYLGPNTEAFF. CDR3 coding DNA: TGTGCCAGCAGTTCTTACTTGGGCCCGAACACTGAAGCTTTCTTT.